The rows below give T cell receptor beta chains drawn from one sample of a study of blood T cells in healthy people across ages. MiXCR was run by TCRdb on the 5' RACE reads, yielding one entry per CDR3 protein. In the table there are 1.2 million to 1.5 million distinct CDR3 sequences, 40% to 50% of which are singletons. Sequenced: blood. These receptors all come from a woman aged 18-30 years in good health. CDR3s include the opening cysteine and the closing phenylalanine or tryptophan. The D gene is left open where the match is weak. Only part of the rows carry a size: once, few, many, or a class if the clone is expanded.

few	-	TRBJ1-2	TRBV5-1	CASSLASGHRESVNYGYTF	TGCGCCAGCAGCTTGGCCTCCGGACACAGGGAATCGGTCAACTATGGCTACACCTTC
-	TRBD1	TRBJ2-1	TRBV20-1	CSARVPGQDYVNIYNEQFF	TGCAGTGCTAGAGTTCCGGGACAGGACTATGTTAATATCTACAATGAGCAGTTCTTC
-	TRBD1	TRBJ2-5	TRBV6-5	CASSYSGTGTQETQYF	TGTGCCAGCAGTTACTCCGGGACAGGGACACAAGAGACCCAGTACTTC
few	TRBD1	TRBJ2-1	TRBV10-3	CAISDQQGRYEQFF	TGTGCCATCAGTGACCAACAGGGGCGGTATGAGCAGTTCTTC
-	TRBD2	TRBJ2-7	TRBV13	CASSLGLAESSYNEQYF	TGTGCCAGCAGCTTAGGTCTAGCGGAGAGCTCCTACAATGAGCAGTACTTC
-	-	TRBJ2-1	TRBV6-6	CASSDSTLYNEQFF	TGTGCCAGCAGTGACTCGACCCTCTACAATGAGCAGTTCTTC
-	TRBD2	TRBJ2-3	TRBV5-1	CASSYYSGGAQDTQYF	TGCGCCAGCAGCTACTATAGCGGGGGGGCCCAAGATACGCAGTATTTT
-	-	TRBJ2-7	TRBV7-9	CASSEALYYEQYF	TGTGCCAGCAGCGAAGCCCTTTACTACGAGCAGTACTTC
few	TRBD2	TRBJ2-1	TRBV9	CASSVGSGGSSNEQFF	TGTGCCAGCAGCGTAGGAAGCGGGGGCTCTTCCAATGAGCAGTTCTTC
-	-	TRBJ2-5	TRBV2	CASSEVEYQETQYF	TGTGCCAGCAGTGAGGTCGAGTACCAAGAGACCCAGTACTTC
few	-	TRBJ2-3	TRBV9	CASSGGDRTDTQYF	TGTGCCAGCAGCGGGGGGGATCGCACAGATACGCAGTATTTT
few	TRBD2	TRBJ2-1	TRBV20-1	CSAQGGRYYNEQFF	TGCAGTGCTCAGGGCGGGAGATACTACAATGAGCAGTTCTTC
few	-	TRBJ2-7	TRBV10-3	CAISESDASAYEQYF	TGTGCCATCAGTGAGTCGGACGCGTCGGCCTACGAGCAGTACTTC
-	-	TRBJ2-7	TRBV2	CASSVFEYEQYF	TGTGCCAGCAGTGTTTTCGAGTACGAGCAGTACTTC
-	-	TRBJ2-2	TRBV7-9	CASSQGPSRTGELFF	TGTGCCAGCAGCCAAGGACCTTCGCGCACCGGGGAGCTGTTTTTT
few	TRBD2	TRBJ2-3	TRBV5-5	CASSSKTSGSLTDTQYF	TGTGCCAGCAGCTCCAAGACTAGCGGGAGTCTTACAGATACGCAGTATTTT
-	-	TRBJ2-3	TRBV24-1	CATSGPKSRDTVPYF	TGTGCCACCAGTGGCCCTAAATCCCGGGACACTGTTCCGTATTTT
many	-	TRBJ2-1	TRBV3-1	CASSPSMKGGEQFF	TGTGCCAGCAGCCCCTCCATGAAAGGGGGTGAGCAGTTCTTC
-	-	TRBJ1-4	TRBV6-1	CASSPLGGNTFNEKLFF	TGTGCCAGCAGCCCCCTGGGAGGCAATACTTTTAATGAAAAACTGTTTTTT
few	TRBD1	TRBJ2-6	TRBV20-1	CSAARGLIPRGANVLTF	TGCAGTGCTGCCAGGGGGCTGATCCCCCGTGGGGCCAACGTCCTGACTTTC